Listed here are 13 T cell receptor beta chains from one sample, sequenced in a study of blood T cell repertoires in COVID-19. Sequencing used immunoSEQ multiplex PCR; TCRdb keeps in-frame clones, though not all of them. There are around 93,000 clones in the sample; about 86% occur only once, and approximately 15% lies in the top ten. Sequenced input: peripheral blood. The origin of the receptors is a human donor in a cohort sampled during active COVID-19.

The V and J genes are TRBV2 and TRBJ1-2, with 11 bases that match TRBD1. Per germline, CDR1 SNHLY and CDR2 FYNNEI. The CDR3 loop spans 13 amino acids. The trim removed 6 bases at V and 4 bases at J, leaving 1 base unmatched. This CDR3 is CASSGTGGYGYTF. Here the CDR3 DNA reads TGTGCCAGCAGCGGGACAGGGGGCTATGGCTACACCTTC.

The V and J genes are TRBV30 and TRBJ2-3; D not certain. V lost 4 bases and J 3 bases, leaving 14 bases between the germline ends. CDR3 length equals 14 residues. The V gene's germline CDR1 is GTSNPN and CDR2 SVGIG (reference sequence). The CDR3 DNA reads as TGTGCCTGGAATCGGTTCTCCTCTACAGATACGCAGTATTTT. Its protein is CAWNRFSSTDTQYF.

The V call is TRBV5-1, the J call TRBJ2-3, with 7 bases fitting TRBD2. Germline V gene sequence: CDR1 SGHRS, CDR2 YFSETQ. The CDR3 has 16 amino acids. Unmatched junction bases numbered 10, after V lost 0 bases and J lost 6 bases. The CDR3: CASSLASSGDGDTQYF. The CDR3 bases are TGCGCCAGCAGCTTGGCTTCCAGCGGGGATGGGGATACGCAGTATTTT.

This chain connects TRBV4-1 to TRBJ2-1; 9 nucleotides line up with TRBD1. The germline V gene has CDR1 MGHRA and CDR2 YSYEKL. The trim removed 3 bases at V and 8 bases at J, leaving 17 bases unmatched. The CDR3 runs 18 residues. CDR3 loop: CASSHMSSGQGGLYEQFF. The CDR3, as DNA: TGCGCCAGCAGCCACATGTCCTCGGGACAGGGAGGTTTGTATGAGCAGTTCTTC.

The chain is built from TRBV5-1 and TRBJ2-7; D possibly corresponds to TRBD1 (6 bases). The germline V and J ends were trimmed by 3 bases and 2 bases, with 15 bases remaining between them. CDR3 length: 15 residues. Germline values: CDR1 SGHRS, CDR2 YFSETQ. CDR3 in DNA: TGCGCCAGCAGCTCATCCCGGGACACTACCTACGAGCAGTACTTC. Its protein is CASSSSRDTTYEQYF.

The chain combines TRBV12-3 or TRBV12-4 with TRBJ2-7, with D maybe TRBD2 (5 bases). Trimming removed 3 bases at V and 5 bases at J, with 11 bases between. The CDR3 runs 13 residues. The CDR3 region has the DNA TGTGCCAGCAGTTTGCTAGCTCAGAACGAGCAGTACTTC. This codes for CASSLLAQNEQYF.

This clone was counted a single time. The CDR3 sequence: CASSIGQTTNEKLFF. The CDR3 bases are TGTGCCAGTAGTATTGGACAAACAACTAATGAAAAACTGTTTTTT. The rearrangement joins TRBV19 to TRBJ1-4, with a weak D call TRBD1 (5 bases). V lost 3 bases, J lost 0 bases, and 8 bases lay in between. This CDR3 has 15 amino acids. Germline V CDR1 and CDR2: LNHDA, SQIVND (reference sequence).

The chain employs TRBV27 and TRBJ1-6, with TRBD1 identical over 8 bases. The CDR3 is made up of 14 amino acids. V was clipped by 9 bases and J by 3 bases; unmatched bases: 4. CDR1 is MNHEY, CDR2 SMNVEV, per germline (reference sequence). CDR3 sequence reads: CASRQGFYNSPLHF. CDR3 DNA: TGTGCCAGTCGACAGGGGTTCTATAATTCACCCCTCCACTTT.

The chain employs TRBV18 and TRBJ1-6, with a tentative D call TRBD1 (5 bases). CDR3 length: 14 amino acids. Per germline, CDR1 KGHSH and CDR2 LQKENI. The ends were cut back, 5 bases at V and 7 bases at J, with 12 bases in the middle. The CDR3, as DNA: TGTGCCAGCTCATTCGGGACTGAGAATTCACCCCTCCACTTT. Its protein is CASSFGTENSPLHF.

V gene TRBV4-1 combines with J gene TRBJ2-3; TRBD2 aligns across 11 bases. Trimming cost V 5 bases and J 0 bases; bases outside gene matches: 4. Germline CDR1 and CDR2: MGHRA and YSYEKL. The CDR3 totals 16 residues. The CDR3 DNA reads as TGCGCCAGCAGCGGGCGACTAGCGGGGAGCACAGATACGCAGTATTTT. Translation: CASSGRLAGSTDTQYF.

The chain couples TRBV5-5 to TRBJ2-5, with 7 positions matching TRBD1. This CDR3 has 14 residues. Trimming removed 4 bases from V and 5 bases from J; junction bases left unmatched: 8. Germline loops: CDR1 SGHKS, CDR2 YYEKEE (reference sequence). CDR3: CASSLGNRGETQYF. CDR3 sequence (DNA): TGTGCCAGCAGCCTGGGAAACAGGGGCGAGACCCAGTACTTC.

The gene calls are TRBV19 and TRBJ1-2; 7 positions match TRBD1. The germline CDR1 and CDR2 sequences are LNHDA and SQIVND (reference sequence). Trimming at V came to 5 bases and at J to 2 bases, leaving 5 bases not matched to a gene. The CDR3 has 14 amino acids. DNA of the CDR3: TGTGCCAGTAGTCCCCAGACAGGGAACTATGGCTACACCTTC. It encodes CASSPQTGNYGYTF.

The rearrangement links TRBV19 to TRBJ1-5; unclear D gene. The germline V gene has CDR1 LNHDA and CDR2 SQIVND (reference sequence). Trimming took 5 bases from V and 3 from J, leaving 11 bases between them. The CDR3 runs to 14 residues. DNA for the CDR3: TGTGCCAGTAGTGCCACTAGCTACAATCAGCCCCAGCATTTT. It codes for CASSATSYNQPQHF.